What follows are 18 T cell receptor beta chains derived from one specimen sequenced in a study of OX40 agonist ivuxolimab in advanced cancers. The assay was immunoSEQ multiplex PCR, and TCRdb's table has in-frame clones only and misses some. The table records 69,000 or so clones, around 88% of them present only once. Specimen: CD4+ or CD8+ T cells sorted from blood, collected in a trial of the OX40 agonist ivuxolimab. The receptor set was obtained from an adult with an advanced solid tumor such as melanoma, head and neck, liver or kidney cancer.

The CDR3 reads CASSQDLRGQGSYNEQFF. CDR3 nucleotides: TGTGCCAGCAGCCAAGATCTGCGGGGACAGGGATCATACAATGAGCAGTTCTTC. The V call is TRBV5-4, the J call TRBJ2-1; 9 bases map to TRBD1. The CDR3 spans 18 residues. V lost 4 bases and J lost 4; bases outside the gene matches: 15. CDR1 is SGHNT and CDR2 is YYREEE in the germline V gene (reference sequence).

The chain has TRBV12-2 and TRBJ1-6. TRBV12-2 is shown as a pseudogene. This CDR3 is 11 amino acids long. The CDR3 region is CASRPSSPLHF. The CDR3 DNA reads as TGTGCAAGTCGCCCGTCTTCACCCCTCCACTTT.

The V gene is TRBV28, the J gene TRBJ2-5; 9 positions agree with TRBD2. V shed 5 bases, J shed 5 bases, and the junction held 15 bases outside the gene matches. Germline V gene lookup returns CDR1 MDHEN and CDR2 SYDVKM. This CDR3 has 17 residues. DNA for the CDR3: TGTGCCAGCAGTCTACATTTTAAGCGGGGGGTGGACGAGACCCAGTACTTC. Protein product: CASSLHFKRGVDETQYF. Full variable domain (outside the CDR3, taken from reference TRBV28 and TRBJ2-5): DVKVTQSSRYLVKRTGEKVFLECVQDMDHENMFWYRQDPGLGLRLIYFSYDVKMKEKGDIPEGYSVSREKKERFSLILESASTNQTSMYLCASSLHFKRGVDETQYFGPGTRLLVL.

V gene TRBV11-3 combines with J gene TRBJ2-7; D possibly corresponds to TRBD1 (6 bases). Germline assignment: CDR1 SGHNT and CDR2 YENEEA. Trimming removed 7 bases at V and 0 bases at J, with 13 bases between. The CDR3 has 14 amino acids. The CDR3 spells CASNSQGNSYEQYF. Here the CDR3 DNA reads TGTGCCAGCAACTCACAGGGAAACTCCTACGAGCAGTACTTC.

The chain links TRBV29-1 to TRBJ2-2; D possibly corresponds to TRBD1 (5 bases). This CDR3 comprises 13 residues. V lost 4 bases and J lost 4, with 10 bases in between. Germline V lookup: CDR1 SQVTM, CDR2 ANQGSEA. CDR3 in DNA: TGCAGCGTTGGGGGCCACTCCACCGGGGAGCTGTTTTTT. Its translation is CSVGGHSTGELFF.

CDR3 in amino acids: CASSLGTSGVNEQFF. Here the CDR3 DNA reads TGCGCCAGCAGCCTTGGGACTAGCGGGGTGAATGAGCAGTTCTTC. V is TRBV5-1 and J is TRBJ2-1; TRBD2 matches 13 bases. The CDR3 runs 15 residues. CDR1 and CDR2 from the germline V gene are SGHRS and YFSETQ. Germline trimming cut 4 bases from V and 7 bases from J; bases unmatched to any gene: 5.

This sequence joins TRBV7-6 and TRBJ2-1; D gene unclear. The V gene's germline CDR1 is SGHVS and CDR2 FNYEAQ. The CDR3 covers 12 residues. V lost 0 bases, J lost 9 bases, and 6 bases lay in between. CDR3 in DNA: TGTGCCAGCAGCTTAGCGACCGGTGAGCAGTTCTTC. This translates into CASSLATGEQFF.

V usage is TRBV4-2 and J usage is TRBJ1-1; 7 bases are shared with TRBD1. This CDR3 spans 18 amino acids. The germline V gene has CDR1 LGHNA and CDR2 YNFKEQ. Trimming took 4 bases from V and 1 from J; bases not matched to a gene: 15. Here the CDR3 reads CASSLSRQQGTGNTEAFF. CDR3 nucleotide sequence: TGTGCCAGCAGCCTATCTCGACAACAGGGGACGGGGAACACTGAAGCTTTCTTT.

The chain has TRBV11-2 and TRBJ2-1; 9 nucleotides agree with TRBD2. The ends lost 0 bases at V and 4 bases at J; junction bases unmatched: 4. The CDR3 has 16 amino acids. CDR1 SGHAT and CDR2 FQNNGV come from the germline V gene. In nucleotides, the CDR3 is TGTGCCAGCAGCTTAGAGGCTAGCGGGGCGTACAATGAGCAGTTCTTC. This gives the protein CASSLEASGAYNEQFF.

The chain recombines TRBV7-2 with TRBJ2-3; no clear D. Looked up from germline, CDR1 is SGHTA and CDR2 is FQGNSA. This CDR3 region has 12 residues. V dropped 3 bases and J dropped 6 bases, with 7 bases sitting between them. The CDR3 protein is CASSFYSDTQYF. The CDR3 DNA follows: TGTGCCAGCAGCTTTTATTCGGATACGCAGTATTTT.

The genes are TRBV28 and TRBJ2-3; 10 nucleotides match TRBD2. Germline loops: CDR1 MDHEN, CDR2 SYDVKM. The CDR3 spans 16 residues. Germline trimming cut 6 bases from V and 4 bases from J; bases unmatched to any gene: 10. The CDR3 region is CASSLLLAGVADTQYF. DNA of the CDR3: TGTGCCAGCAGCCTACTTCTAGCGGGGGTCGCAGATACGCAGTATTTT.

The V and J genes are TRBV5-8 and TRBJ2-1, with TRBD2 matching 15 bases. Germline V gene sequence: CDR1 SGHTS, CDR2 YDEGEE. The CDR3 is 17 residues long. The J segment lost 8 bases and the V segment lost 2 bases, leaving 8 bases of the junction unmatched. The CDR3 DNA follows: TGTGCCAGCAGCTTCTGGACTAGCGGGGGGGCCCGGGATGAGCAGTTCTTC. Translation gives CASSFWTSGGARDEQFF.

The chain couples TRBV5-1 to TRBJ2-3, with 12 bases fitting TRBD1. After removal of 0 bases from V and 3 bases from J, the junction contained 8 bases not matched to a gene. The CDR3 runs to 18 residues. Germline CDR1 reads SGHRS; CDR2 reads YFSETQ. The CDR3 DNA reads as TGCGCCAGCAGCTTGGAACCCGGGACAGGGGGCCTTACAGATACGCAGTATTTT. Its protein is CASSLEPGTGGLTDTQYF.

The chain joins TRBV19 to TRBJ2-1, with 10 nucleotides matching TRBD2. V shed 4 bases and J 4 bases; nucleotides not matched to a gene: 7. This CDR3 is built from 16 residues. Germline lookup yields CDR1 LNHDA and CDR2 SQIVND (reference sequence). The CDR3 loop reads CASSTSGGELYNEQFF. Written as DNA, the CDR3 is TGTGCCAGTAGTACTAGCGGGGGCGAGTTATACAATGAGCAGTTCTTC.

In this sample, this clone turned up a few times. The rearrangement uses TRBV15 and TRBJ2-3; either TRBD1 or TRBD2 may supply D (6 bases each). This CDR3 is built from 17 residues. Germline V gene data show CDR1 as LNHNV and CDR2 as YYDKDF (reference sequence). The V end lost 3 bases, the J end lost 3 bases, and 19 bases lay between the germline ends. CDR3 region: CATSRVGRGRLTDTQYF. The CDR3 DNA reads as TGTGCCACCAGCAGGGTCGGCCGGGGGCGATTGACAGATACGCAGTATTTT.

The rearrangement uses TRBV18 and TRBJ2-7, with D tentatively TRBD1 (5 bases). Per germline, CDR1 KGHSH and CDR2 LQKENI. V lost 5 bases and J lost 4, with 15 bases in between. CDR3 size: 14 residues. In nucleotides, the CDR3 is TGTGCCAGCTCAGCGACAGAAATCTCTTACGAGCAGTACTTC. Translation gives CASSATEISYEQYF.

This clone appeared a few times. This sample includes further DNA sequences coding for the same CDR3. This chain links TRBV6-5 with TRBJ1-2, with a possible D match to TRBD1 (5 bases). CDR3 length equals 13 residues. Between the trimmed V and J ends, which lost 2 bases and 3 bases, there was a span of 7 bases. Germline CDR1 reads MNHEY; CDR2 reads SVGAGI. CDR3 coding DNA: TGTGCCAGCAGTTACGGGGCGTACTATGGCTACACCTTC. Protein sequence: CASSYGAYYGYTF.

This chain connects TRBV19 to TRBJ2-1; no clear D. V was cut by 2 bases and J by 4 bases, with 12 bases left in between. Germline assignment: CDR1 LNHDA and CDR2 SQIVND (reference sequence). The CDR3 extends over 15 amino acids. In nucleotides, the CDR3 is TGTGCCAGTAGTATAAACATGGGCTCTTACAATGAGCAGTTCTTC. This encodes CASSINMGSYNEQFF. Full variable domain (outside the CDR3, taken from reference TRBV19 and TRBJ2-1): DGGITQSPKYLFRKEGQNVTLSCEQNLNHDAMYWYRQDPGQGLRLIYYSQIVNDFQKGDIAEGYSVSREKKESFPLTVTSAQKNPTAFYLCASSINMGSYNEQFFGPGTRLTVL.